The clone carrying this T cell receptor beta chain appeared many times. V dropped 6 bases and J dropped 1 base, with 9 bases sitting between them. The CDR3 runs to 13 residues. CDR1 is ENHRY, CDR2 SYGVKD, per germline. TCRdb redid the calling of the RT-PCR reads with MiXCR, one entry per CDR3 protein. The sample consists of more than 550,000 distinct CDR3 sequences, over 12% of them appearing once. Sequenced material: memory CD4+ T cells from blood. This clonotype was obtained from a female donor in good health, serving as a healthy control. The chain recombines TRBV10-3 with TRBJ1-1; no definite D call. As DNA, the CDR3 is TGTGCCATCAGACCGGACGGGAACACTGAAGCTTTCTTT. Encoded protein: CAIRPDGNTEAFF.